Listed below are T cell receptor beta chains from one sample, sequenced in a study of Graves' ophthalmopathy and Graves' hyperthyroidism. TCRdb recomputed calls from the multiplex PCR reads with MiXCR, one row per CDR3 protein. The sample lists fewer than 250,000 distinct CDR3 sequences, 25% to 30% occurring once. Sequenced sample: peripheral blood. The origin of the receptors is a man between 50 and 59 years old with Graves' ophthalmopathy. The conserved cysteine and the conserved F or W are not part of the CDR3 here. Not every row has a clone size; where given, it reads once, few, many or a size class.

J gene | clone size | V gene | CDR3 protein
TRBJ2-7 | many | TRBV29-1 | SVDSGTDYEQY
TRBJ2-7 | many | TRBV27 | ASSSPPGQGDEQY
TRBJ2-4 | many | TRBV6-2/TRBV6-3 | ASSCSRGDGIQY
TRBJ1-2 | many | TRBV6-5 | ASSASGLANYGYT
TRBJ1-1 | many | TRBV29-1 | SAVGVEAF
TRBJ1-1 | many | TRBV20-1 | SALAKLNTEAF
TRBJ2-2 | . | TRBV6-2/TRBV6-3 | ASSYSSGLAGDGGTGELF
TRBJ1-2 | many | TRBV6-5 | ASSYSVGRALNYGYT
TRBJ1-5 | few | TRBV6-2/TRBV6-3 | ASSYSSLGNQPQH
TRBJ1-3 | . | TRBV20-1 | SAAKSPGNTIY
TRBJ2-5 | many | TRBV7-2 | ASSLERETQY
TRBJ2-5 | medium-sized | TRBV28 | ASRSGTAIGETQY
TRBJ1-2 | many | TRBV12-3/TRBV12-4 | ASSSSLGQHYGYT
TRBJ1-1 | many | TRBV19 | ASSMWDRGLGTEAF
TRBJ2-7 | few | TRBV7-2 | ASSLQGFAYEQY
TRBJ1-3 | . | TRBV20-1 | SASADSGNTIY
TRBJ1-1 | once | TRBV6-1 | ASTLQMNTEAF
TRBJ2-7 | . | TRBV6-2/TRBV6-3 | ASIGGPSYEQY
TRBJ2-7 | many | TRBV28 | ASTNPTPPYEQY
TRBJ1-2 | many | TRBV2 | ASSEAWVGGGGYGYT
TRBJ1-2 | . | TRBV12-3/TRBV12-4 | ASSRSSYT
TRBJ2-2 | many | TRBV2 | ASSMDRGGGELF
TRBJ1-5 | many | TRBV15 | ATSREGRVNQPQH
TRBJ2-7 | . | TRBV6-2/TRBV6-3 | ASSMRLAGWEQY
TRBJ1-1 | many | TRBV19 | ASNRVLNTEAF
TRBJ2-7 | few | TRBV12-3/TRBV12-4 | ASSPTMDVEQY
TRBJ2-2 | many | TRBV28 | ASSPSGSANTGELF
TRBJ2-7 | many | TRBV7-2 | ASSPTGTYEQY
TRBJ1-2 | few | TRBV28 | ASSSGSGYT
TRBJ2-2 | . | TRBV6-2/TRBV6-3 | ASSRGTGATGELF
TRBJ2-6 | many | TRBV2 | ASRPRGSGANVLT
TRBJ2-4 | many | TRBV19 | ASSIQAENIQY
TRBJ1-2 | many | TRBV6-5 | ASRRDRGFDGYT
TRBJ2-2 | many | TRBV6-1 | ASKNPPSAGELF
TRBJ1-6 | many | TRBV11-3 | ASSLFRGGSPLH
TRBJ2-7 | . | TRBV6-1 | ASSEARGSSGEQY
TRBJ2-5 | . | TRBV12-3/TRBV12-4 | ASHGVQETQY
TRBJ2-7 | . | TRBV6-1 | ASSVGLQPYYEQY
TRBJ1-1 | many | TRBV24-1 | ATSVGGNTEAF
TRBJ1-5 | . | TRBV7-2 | ASSLTWGPQPQH
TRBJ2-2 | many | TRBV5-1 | ASSFLPSENTGELF
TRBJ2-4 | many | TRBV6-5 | ASSYEGAKNIQY
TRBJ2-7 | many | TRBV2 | ASSEAGVYEQY
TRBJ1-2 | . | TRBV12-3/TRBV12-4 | ASSLGGHKGYT